This TCR beta chain was captured in a study of blood T cell repertoires in COVID-19. The wider study: The United States, Italy and Spain supplied acute and convalescent COVID-19 samples. Nucleic acid was either cDNA or gDNA, and it came from T cells, B-cell-depleted T cells, or PBMCs.

As processed by the authors: The assay estimated nucleated cells by amplifying reference gene primers. Data came from immunoSEQ multiplex PCR; TCRdb stores just in-frame clones and leaves some out. The DNA gave D and trimming, while V, J and clone size come from that table. Of about 190,000 clones in the sample, about 85% were seen once. The clonotype originates from a human donor in a cohort sampled during active COVID-19. Sequenced material: peripheral blood.

The CDR3 reads CASGPYEQYF. CDR3 sequence (DNA): TGTGCCAGCGGGCCATACGAGCAGTACTTC. J is TRBJ2-7 and V is TRBV6-5; D is unresolved. The germline V gene has CDR1 MNHEY and CDR2 SVGAGI. The CDR3 totals 10 residues. V shed 8 bases and J shed 4 bases, with 6 bases lying between them.